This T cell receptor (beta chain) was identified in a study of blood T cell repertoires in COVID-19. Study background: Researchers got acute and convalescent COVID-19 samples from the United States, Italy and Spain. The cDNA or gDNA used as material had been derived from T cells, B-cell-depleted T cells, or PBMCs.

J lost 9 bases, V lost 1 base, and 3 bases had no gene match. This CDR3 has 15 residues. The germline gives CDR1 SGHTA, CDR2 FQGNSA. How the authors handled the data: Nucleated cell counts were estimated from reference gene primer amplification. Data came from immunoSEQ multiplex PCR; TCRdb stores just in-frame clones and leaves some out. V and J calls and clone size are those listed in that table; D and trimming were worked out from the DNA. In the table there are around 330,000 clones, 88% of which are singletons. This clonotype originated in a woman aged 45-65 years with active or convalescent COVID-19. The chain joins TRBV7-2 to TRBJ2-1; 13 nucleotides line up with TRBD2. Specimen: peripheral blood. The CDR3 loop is CASSLDGLAGVEQFF. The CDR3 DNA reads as TGTGCCAGCAGCTTAGACGGACTAGCGGGAGTTGAGCAGTTCTTC.